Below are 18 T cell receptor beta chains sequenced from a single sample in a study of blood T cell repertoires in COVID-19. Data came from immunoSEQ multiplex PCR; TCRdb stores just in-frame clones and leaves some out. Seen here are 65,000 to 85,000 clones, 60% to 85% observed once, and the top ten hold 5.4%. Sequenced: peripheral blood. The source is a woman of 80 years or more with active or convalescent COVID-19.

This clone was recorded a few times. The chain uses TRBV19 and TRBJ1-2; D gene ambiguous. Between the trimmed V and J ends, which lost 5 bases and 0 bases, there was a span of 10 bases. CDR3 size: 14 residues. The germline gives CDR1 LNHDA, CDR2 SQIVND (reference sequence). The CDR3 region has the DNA TGTGCCAGTAGTTTGGGCAGTACTAACTATGGCTACACCTTC. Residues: CASSLGSTNYGYTF.

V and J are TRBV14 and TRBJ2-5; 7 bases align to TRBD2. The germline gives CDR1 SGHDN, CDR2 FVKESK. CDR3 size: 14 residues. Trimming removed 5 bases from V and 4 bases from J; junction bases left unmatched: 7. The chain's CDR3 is CASSTPSGLETQYF. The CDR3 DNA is TGTGCCAGCAGCACCCCTAGCGGACTAGAGACCCAGTACTTC. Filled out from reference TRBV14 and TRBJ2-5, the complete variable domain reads EAGVTQFPSHSVIEKGQTVTLRCDPISGHDNLYWYRRVMGKEIKFLLHFVKESKQDESGMPNNRFLAERTGGTYSTLKVQPAELEDSGVYFCASSTPSGLETQYFGPGTRLLVL.

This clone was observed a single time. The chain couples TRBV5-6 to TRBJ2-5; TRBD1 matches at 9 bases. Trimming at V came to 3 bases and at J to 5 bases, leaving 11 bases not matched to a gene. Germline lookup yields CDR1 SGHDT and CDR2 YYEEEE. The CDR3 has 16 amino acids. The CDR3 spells CASSSIRTGARETQYF. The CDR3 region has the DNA TGTGCCAGCAGCTCAATACGGACAGGGGCGCGGGAGACCCAGTACTTC.

The CDR3 sequence: CASSPGLAGGIHYNEQFF. The CDR3 DNA is TGTGCCAGCAGCCCGGGACTAGCGGGGGGGATTCACTACAATGAGCAGTTCTTC. This rearrangement joins TRBV13 to TRBJ2-1, with TRBD2 identical over 16 bases. The CDR3 loop spans 18 amino acids. J was trimmed by 3 bases and V by 5 bases; bases with no gene match: 7. Germline loops: CDR1 PRHDT, CDR2 FYEKMQ (reference sequence).

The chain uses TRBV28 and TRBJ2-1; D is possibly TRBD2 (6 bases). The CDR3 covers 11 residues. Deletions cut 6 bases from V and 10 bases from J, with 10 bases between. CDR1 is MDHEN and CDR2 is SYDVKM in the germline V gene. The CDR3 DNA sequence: TGTGCCAGCAGAAGAAGCGGGGAGCAGTTCTTC. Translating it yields CASRRSGEQFF.

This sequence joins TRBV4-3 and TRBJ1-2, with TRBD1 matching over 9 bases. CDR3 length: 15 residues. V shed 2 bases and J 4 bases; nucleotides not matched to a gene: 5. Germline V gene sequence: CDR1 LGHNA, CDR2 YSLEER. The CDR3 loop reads CASSQTGTGSYGYTF. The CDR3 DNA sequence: TGCGCCAGCAGCCAAACCGGGACAGGGTCCTATGGCTACACCTTC.

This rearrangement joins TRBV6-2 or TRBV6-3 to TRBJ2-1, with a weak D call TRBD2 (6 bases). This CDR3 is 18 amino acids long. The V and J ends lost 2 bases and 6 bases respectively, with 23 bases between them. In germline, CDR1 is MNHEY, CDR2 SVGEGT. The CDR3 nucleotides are TGTGCCAGCAGTTACCCGCGGGCGAGCCTAGCGCCCTCCAATGAGCAGTTCTTC. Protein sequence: CASSYPRASLAPSNEQFF.

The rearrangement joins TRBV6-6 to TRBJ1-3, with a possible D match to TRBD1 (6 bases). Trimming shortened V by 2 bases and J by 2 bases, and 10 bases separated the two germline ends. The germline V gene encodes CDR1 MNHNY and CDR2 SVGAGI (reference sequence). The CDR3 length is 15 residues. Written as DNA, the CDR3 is TGTGCCAGCAGTTACCAGGGGCCTGCTGGAAACACCATATATTTT. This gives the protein CASSYQGPAGNTIYF.

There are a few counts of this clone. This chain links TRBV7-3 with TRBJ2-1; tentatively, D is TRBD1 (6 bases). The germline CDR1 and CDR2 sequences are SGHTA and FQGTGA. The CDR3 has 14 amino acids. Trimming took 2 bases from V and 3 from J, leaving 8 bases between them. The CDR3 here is CASSLGGSYNEQFF. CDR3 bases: TGTGCCAGCAGCTTAGGGGGCAGCTACAATGAGCAGTTCTTC. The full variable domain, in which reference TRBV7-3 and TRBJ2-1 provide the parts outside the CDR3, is GAGVSQTPSNKVTEKGKYVELRCDPISGHTALYWYRQSLGQGPEFLIYFQGTGAADDSGLPNDRFFAVRPEGSVSTLKIQRTERGDSAVYLCASSLGGSYNEQFFGPGTRLTVL.

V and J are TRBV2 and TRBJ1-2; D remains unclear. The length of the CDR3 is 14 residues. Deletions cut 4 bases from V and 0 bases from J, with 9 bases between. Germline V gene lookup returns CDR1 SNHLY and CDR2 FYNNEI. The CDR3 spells CASSVPGANYGYTF. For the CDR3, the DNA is TGTGCCAGCAGTGTTCCGGGAGCTAACTATGGCTACACCTTC.

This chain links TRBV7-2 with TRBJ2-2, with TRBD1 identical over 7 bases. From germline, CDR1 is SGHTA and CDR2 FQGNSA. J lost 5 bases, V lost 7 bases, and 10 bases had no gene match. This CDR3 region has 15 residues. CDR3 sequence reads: CASTPGQRITGELFF. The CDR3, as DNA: TGTGCCAGCACCCCGGGACAGCGAATTACCGGGGAGCTGTTTTTT.

CDR3 protein: CSVEVGGGPSTDTQYF. CDR3 DNA: TGCAGCGTTGAAGTCGGGGGGGGTCCGAGCACAGATACGCAGTATTTT. J is TRBJ2-3 and V is TRBV29-1; 8 bases map to TRBD2. CDR1 is SQVTM and CDR2 is ANQGSEA in the germline V gene. V lost 1 base and J lost 0; bases outside the gene matches: 6. This CDR3 has 16 residues.

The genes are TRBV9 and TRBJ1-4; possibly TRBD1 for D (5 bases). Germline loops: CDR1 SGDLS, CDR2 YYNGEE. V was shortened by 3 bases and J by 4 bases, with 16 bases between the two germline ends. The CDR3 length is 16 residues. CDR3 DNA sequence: TGTGCCAGCAGCGCTCGACAGAACCCGTTTAATGAAAAACTGTTTTTT. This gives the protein CASSARQNPFNEKLFF. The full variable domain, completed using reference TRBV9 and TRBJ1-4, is DSGVTQTPKHLITATGQRVTLRCSPRSGDLSVYWYQQSLDQGLQFLIQYYNGEERAKGNILERFSAQQFPDLHSELNLSSLELGDSALYFCASSARQNPFNEKLFFGSGTQLSVL.

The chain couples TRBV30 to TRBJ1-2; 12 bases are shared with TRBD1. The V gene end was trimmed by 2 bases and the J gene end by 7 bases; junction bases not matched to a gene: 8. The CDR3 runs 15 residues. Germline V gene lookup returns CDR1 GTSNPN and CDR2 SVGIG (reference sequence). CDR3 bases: TGTGCCTGGAGTTTTCCGGGACAGGGGGCGATTGGCTACACCTTC. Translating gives CAWSFPGQGAIGYTF.

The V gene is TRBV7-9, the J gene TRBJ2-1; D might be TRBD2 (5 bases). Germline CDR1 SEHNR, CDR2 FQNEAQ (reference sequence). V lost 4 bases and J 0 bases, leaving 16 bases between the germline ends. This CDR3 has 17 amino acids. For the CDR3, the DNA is TGTGCCAGCAGCTCAATGACCAGCGGTGGCTCCTACAATGAGCAGTTCTTC. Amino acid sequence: CASSSMTSGGSYNEQFF. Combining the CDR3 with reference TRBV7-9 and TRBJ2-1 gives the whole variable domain DTGVSQNPRHKITKRGQNVTFRCDPISEHNRLYWYRQTLGQGPEFLTYFQNEAQLEKSRLLSDRFSAERPKGSFSTLEIQRTEQGDSAMYLCASSSMTSGGSYNEQFFGPGTRLTVL.

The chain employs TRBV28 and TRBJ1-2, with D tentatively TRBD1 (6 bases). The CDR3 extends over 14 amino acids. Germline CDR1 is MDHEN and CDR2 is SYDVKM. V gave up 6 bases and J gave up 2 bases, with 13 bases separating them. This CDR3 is CASRPQGGNYGYTF. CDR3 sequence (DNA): TGTGCCAGCAGGCCACAGGGTGGGAACTATGGCTACACCTTC.

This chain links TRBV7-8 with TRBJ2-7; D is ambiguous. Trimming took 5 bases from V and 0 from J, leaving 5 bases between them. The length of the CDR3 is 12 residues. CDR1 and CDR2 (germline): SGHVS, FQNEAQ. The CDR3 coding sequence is TGTGCCAGCAGCACGAGCTCCTACGAGCAGTACTTC. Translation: CASSTSSYEQYF.

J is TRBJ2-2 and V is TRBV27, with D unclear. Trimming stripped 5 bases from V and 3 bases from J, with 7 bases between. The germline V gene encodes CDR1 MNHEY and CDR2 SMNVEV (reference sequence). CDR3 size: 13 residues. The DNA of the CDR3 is TGTGCCAGCAGTGTCACTTACACCGGGGAGCTGTTTTTT. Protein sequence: CASSVTYTGELFF.